This T cell receptor (beta chain) was sequenced during a study of breast tumors, draining lymph nodes, adjacent tissues. TCRdb re-analysed the multiplex PCR reads in MiXCR, keeping a single row per CDR3 protein. The sample lists around 230,000 distinct CDR3 sequences; 32% were seen once. As for this clonotype: Antigen: not known.

The lymph nodes were axillary draining lymph nodes from breast cancer patients. Study observations and caveats: Data only fit, rather than demonstrated, lymph node origin of most tumor T cells.

This TCR was recovered from a female donor with breast cancer. Some clones in this sample may be carry-over from other donors' samples. Material for sequencing was axillary lymph node tissue.

The CDR3 DNA reads as TGTGCCAGTAGTATTTTTAGGGGACTAGCGGGAGGGCTGAACGAGCAGTACTTC. This sequence encodes CASSIFRGLAGGLNEQYF. This sequence joins TRBV19 and TRBJ2-7; 16 nucleotides align to TRBD2. The CDR3 covers 18 residues. Germline CDR1 and CDR2: LNHDA and SQIVND (reference sequence). The ends lost 3 bases at V and 5 bases at J; junction bases unmatched: 10.